This entry concerns a single T cell receptor beta chain. Its antigen is not known. The sample is drawn from a study of CD8 T cells in ankylosing spondylitis. TCR beta libraries were made by quantitative 5'-RACE with molecular barcodes. MiXCR was run by TCRdb on the 5' RACE reads, yielding one entry per CDR3 protein. In the table there are roughly 350,000 distinct CDR3 sequences, 7.5% to 9% of which are singletons. Study-wide results and caveats: A number of the motif variants had already been described in reactive arthritis synovial fluid and blood. Disease-associated clones were CD8+ and fairly uncommon in peripheral blood. Disease-associated clones were reportedly significantly overrepresented in matched ankylosing spondylitis synovial fluid. Among TCR beta sequences, a motif of eight or nine highly homologous variants appeared characteristic of ankylosing spondylitis blood.

CDR1 and CDR2 (germline): LGHNA, YSLEER. The CDR3 sequence is 16 residues long. The V and J ends lost 0 bases and 6 bases respectively, with 14 bases between them. The receptor's source is a male donor with ankylosing spondylitis. Sequencing was done on a sample of blood, either unsorted or a sorted T cell fraction (not recorded which). The V and J genes are TRBV4-3 and TRBJ2-2; D may be TRBD1 or TRBD2 (6 bases each). The CDR3 protein is CASSQDGGGVAGELFF. DNA of the CDR3: TGCGCCAGCAGCCAAGATGGGGGCGGGGTAGCCGGGGAGCTGTTTTTT.